This is a list of T cell receptor beta chains from one sample in a study of T-cell reconstitution after alpha-beta-depleted transplantation in children. TCRdb reanalysed the PCR reads using MiXCR and keeps one entry per CDR3 protein. The profile covers 190,000 or so distinct CDR3 sequences, with around 5.9% appearing a single time and roughly 4.7% taken by the ten largest. The specimen was PBMCs, collected before TCRalphabeta/CD19-depleted stem cell transplant. All receptors come from a girl under three years old with combined immunodeficiency, due to receive a stem cell transplant. Each CDR3 is given with its conserved first and last residue. The order of the fields is clone size, D gene, V gene, J gene, CDR3 protein. D genes are given only for firm matches. The size entry is marked missing in some rows and otherwise reads once, few, many or a size class.

>few|NA|TRBV5-5|TRBJ2-3
CASSLGSWSRGGDTQYF
>many|NA|TRBV20-1|TRBJ2-6
CSARPRTDYFTLSGANVLTF
>many|NA|TRBV7-2|TRBJ2-1
CASSRDRTGDEQFF
>NA|TRBD1|TRBV15|TRBJ2-1
CATSRNSRGRAPYNEQFF
>few|NA|TRBV18|TRBJ1-5
CASSPPRKSRNQPQHF
>many|TRBD1|TRBV12-3/TRBV12-4|TRBJ2-3
CASSYDRVAPDTQYF
>many|TRBD1|TRBV29-1|TRBJ2-3
CSVAPGQGDTQYF
>NA|TRBD2|TRBV19|TRBJ2-5
CASTPGLGETQYF
>NA|NA|TRBV7-8|TRBJ1-1
CASSLAPGVNTEAFF
>NA|TRBD2|TRBV2|TRBJ2-5
CACSSSGTSGSYQETQYF
>many|NA|TRBV9|TRBJ1-2
CASSVAPTGFLYGYTF
>many|NA|TRBV13|TRBJ2-7
CASSFATDSAYEQYF